The clone carrying this T cell receptor (beta chain) was detected many times. V lost 0 bases, J lost 3 bases, and 8 bases lay in between. This CDR3 is 13 amino acids long. The V gene's germline CDR1 is DFQATT and CDR2 SNEGSKA (reference sequence). One entry per CDR3 protein, called by TCRdb with MiXCR from the 5' RACE reads. Here the sample spans hundreds of thousands of distinct CDR3 sequences, approximately 13% being singletons. The sample belongs to a study of T cells after yellow fever vaccination. Sequencing was performed on PBMCs, taken on the day of the yellow fever booster vaccination. V usage is TRBV20-1 and J usage is TRBJ2-5, with D uncertain. The source is a man aged 30-40 years who received the YFV17D yellow fever vaccine. The CDR3 DNA is TGCAGTGCTAGAGAGAACTGGAAAGAGACCCAGTACTTC. Protein product: CSARENWKETQYF.